What follows are 2 T cell receptor beta chains derived from one specimen sequenced in a study of CD8 T cell repertoires and HIV-1 epitope variants. Assay: immunoSEQ multiplex PCR; the TCRdb copy retains only in-frame clones and omits some. The sample gives about 95,000 clones, roughly 81% of which show up once; more than 25% is in the top ten. Sample: uncultured baseline CD8+ T cells from peripheral blood mononuclear cells (PBMCs). Every receptor here comes from a male donor with HIV.

This chain connects TRBV18 to TRBJ2-3; 7 positions agree with TRBD1. The germline gives CDR1 KGHSH, CDR2 LQKENI. There are 19 residues in the CDR3. Germline trimming cut 4 bases from V and 0 bases from J; bases unmatched to any gene: 16. CDR3 residues: CASSLTPTGRLPSTDTQYF. CDR3 nucleotide sequence: TGTGCCAGCTCACTCACCCCGACAGGGAGACTACCTAGCACAGATACGCAGTATTTT.

The gene calls are TRBV13 and TRBJ2-7; no reliable D call. With 0 bases removed from V and 3 bases from J, the gap between germline ends came to 21 bases. CDR1 and CDR2 from the germline V gene are PRHDT and FYEKMQ (reference sequence). The CDR3 totals 18 residues. The CDR3 spells CASSLGLLLAVSGYEQYF. CDR3 DNA sequence: TGTGCCAGCAGCTTAGGCCTATTATTAGCCGTGTCGGGCTACGAGCAGTACTTC.